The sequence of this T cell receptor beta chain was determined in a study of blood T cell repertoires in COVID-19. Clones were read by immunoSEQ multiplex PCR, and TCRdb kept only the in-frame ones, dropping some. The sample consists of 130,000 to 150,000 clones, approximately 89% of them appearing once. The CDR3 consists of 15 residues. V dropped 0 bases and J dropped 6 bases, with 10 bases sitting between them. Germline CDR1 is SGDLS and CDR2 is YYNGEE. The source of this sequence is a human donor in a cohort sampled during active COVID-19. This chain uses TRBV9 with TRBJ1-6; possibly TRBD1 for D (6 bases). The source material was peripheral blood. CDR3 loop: CASSVAGVFNSPLHF. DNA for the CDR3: TGTGCCAGCAGCGTAGCAGGGGTCTTTAATTCACCCCTCCACTTT.